This T cell receptor (beta chain) stems from a study of regulatory T cells in long-lasting Graves disease (dated by TCRdb to the early 2020s). With regard to the full study: In the newly diagnosed Graves' disease group, patients had been taking antithyroid drugs for less than 3 months. A total of 33 samples underwent TCR sequencing, from about 13 patients with persistent Graves' disease and 20 or so patients with newly diagnosed Graves' disease. This study used TCR sequencing and RNA sequencing of peripheral blood to compare persistent Graves' disease patients against newly diagnosed Graves' disease patients. The study was conducted in China and was registered as a clinical trial. The paper's findings and limits, for the study overall: The authors noted that the small sample size was a limitation that may lower accuracy. Sequencing and analysis were limited to the TCR beta chain. Preferential use of TRBV28, TRBJ1-2 and TRBJ2-5 was observed in persistent disease, whereas TRBV20-1 and TRBJ2-1 were favored in newly diagnosed disease. Because the primary lesion, thyroid tissue, could not be accessed, the study looked at peripheral blood alone. Patients with persistent disease shared more public clonotypes (about 2,500) than newly diagnosed patients did (approximately 990). Compared with newly diagnosed patients, persistent Graves' disease patients had lower TCR Shannon entropy and fewer highly expanded clones, which suggests clonal expansion.

The sample's time point label is to be understood as: newly diagnosed GD, antithyroid drugs for less than 3 months. For both TCR sequencing and RNA sequencing, RNA was extracted from PBMCs using TRIzol. The diagnosis of Graves' disease followed American Thyroid Association guidelines. Patients were recruited from an endocrinology department in Xi'an, China. Each patient gave approximately 9 milliliters of peripheral blood, collected in an EDTA anticoagulant tube. Ficoll Paque Plus density gradient separation was used to isolate PBMCs, and no additional T cell sorting was done. RNA quality was checked with an Agilent 2100 Bioanalyzer and agarose gel, and concentration with a NanoDrop 2000. CDR1 and CDR2, looked up from the germline V gene, are MGHDK and SYGVNS. V and J are truncated by 2 bases and 5 bases respectively, leaving an intervening sequence of 15 bases. The CDR3 holds 15 amino acids from the cysteine to the phenylalanine. CDR3 DNA is the only sequence kept; it has 45 bases, read in frame from the first base.

The sample holds many counts of this clonotype. Its specific antigen is unknown. Per-nucleotide qualities are absent, and no much larger clonotype sits a single base away. Library preparation used multiplex PCR. The listed sequencing device is Illumina HiSeq 4000. To build TCR beta libraries, CDR3 regions were amplified by Arm-PCR using iRepertoire HTBI primers. Before sequencing, the PCR products underwent gel purification. Per the source publication's procedure: Gene usage analysis of CDR3 amino acid clonotypes relied on the roughly 64 TRBV and 14 TRBJ segments identified across samples. COPE and FqMerger were used to merge filtered high-quality paired reads into contigs. BLAST was used to align contigs to the IMGT TRBV, TRBD and TRBJ reference genes, and CDR3 was defined following IMGT. Any clonotype with a frequency above 0.1% was counted as a highly expanded clone. Shannon entropy was used to measure repertoire diversity, and the Gini coefficient was used to measure V-J evenness. Public clonotypes were defined as clonotypes shared by more than one individual. TCRdb reprocessed the public reads (quality trimming at Q25 with fastp, clone calling with MiXCR) and kept in-frame beta chains. Rows matching on CDR3 protein sequence are summarized as one entry with the most common DNA and genes. TCRdb, rather than the study authors, made the V and J calls. Within this sample are approximately 400,000 distinct CDR3 sequences, with roughly 12% of them counted one time only. The ten largest make up 18% of the sample.

These data were also filed under a second study, of T cells in Graves' hyperthyroidism and ophthalmopathy. Drawing on the second study: Graves' hyperthyroidism was defined as stable when no progression to ophthalmopathy occurred over 18 months of follow-up. The hyperthyroidism patients were between 18 and 65 years old and newly diagnosed, with a disease duration of less than 2 months. Exclusion was applied to patients with uncontrolled infections, other autoimmune diseases, pregnancy or lactation. Clinical symptoms, serum thyroxine and TRAb, thyroid ultrasound, and orbital computed tomography formed the basis for the diagnoses. The first round of RT-PCR for the TCR CDR3 was performed with the HTBI primer set and the Qiagen OneStep RT-PCR kit. Blood samples also contained most of the expanded thyroid clonotypes (frequency above 0.001), which suggests that blood repertoires may reflect thyroid immune responses. Ophthalmopathy was separated from stable hyperthyroidism by a 13 V-J signature model, with approximately 86% sensitivity and 81% to 83% specificity obtained in cross-validation and 80%/75% obtained in testing. During validation, the model predicted progression to ophthalmopathy a median of roughly 7.1 months ahead of onset, with around 71% sensitivity and more than 72% specificity. To identify TCR V-J signatures that set the groups apart, the researchers used a discovery cohort of 90 to 100 patients, made up of fewer than 50 with Graves' ophthalmopathy and 57 with stable Graves' hyperthyroidism. An independent validation cohort of fewer than 20 hyperthyroidism patients and approximately 17 patients who later progressed to ophthalmopathy tested prospective prediction of ophthalmopathy. For training and testing, the 100 or so patients in the discovery cohort were randomly divided in a 7:3 ratio. The study also compared thyroid tissue and blood T-cell repertoires from roughly six Graves' hyperthyroidism patients. Following sampling, methimazole starting at 30 mg daily was given to hyperthyroidism patients, and high-dose intravenous methylprednisolone was given to ophthalmopathy patients. The libraries were constructed in a second round of multiplex PCR and then size-selected and purified. Paired-end sequencing of the libraries was performed with 100 bp reads on an Illumina HiSeq2000. Raw data were processed with SOAPnuke, discarding reads with adapters, uncalled bases, mean Phred below 15, or no exact constant-primer or identifier match. COPE v1.2.5 was used to merge the high-quality paired reads, and each unique nucleotide sequence was defined as a clonotype. MiTCR v1.1 was used to align clonotypes to the IMGT TRBV, TRBD and TRBJ reference segments. Analysis was restricted to V-J combinations with a frequency above 0.0001, which covered over 98% of repertoires. The TCS score was defined as F50 (clonal expansion) divided by E x V (chaos), with BLOSUM62-based TCRdist calculated between CDR3 peptides within each V-J. Welch's t-statistics and random forest reduced several hundred V-J features to some 14, which were used in a naive Bayes classifier (R e1071). Sample size was not statistically predetermined, and blinding of investigators to group allocation was not performed. According to the paper, TCR Vbeta CDR3 sequencing was carried out on some 140 peripheral blood samples, which came from more than 40 ophthalmopathy, 80 or so hyperthyroidism and around 17 progressor patients.

This sequence uses TRBV25-1 and TRBJ2-5; the D gene is perhaps TRBD2, on 5 matching bases. The receptor's source is a woman between 18 and 29 years old with Graves disease. Donor details come from another sample of the same person, matched by shared clones. The material sequenced was peripheral blood mononuclear cells (PBMCs), taken at new diagnosis, from a patient treated with antithyroid drugs. The CDR3 reads CASSELASSRETQYF. The DNA is TGTGCCAGCAGTGAACTAGCTAGCAGTAGGGAGACCCAGTACTTC.